The rows below give T cell receptor beta chains drawn from one sample of a study of cytomegalovirus exposure and HLA in healthy donors. TCRdb's table, derived via immunoSEQ multiplex PCR, lists solely in-frame clones and lacks some. Among about 190,000 clones, about 77% were seen once, and the ten largest hold about 5%. The sample was PBMCs. Receptors were obtained from a man aged 25-40 years in good health and CMV-seropositive. The CDR3 runs from the conserved cysteine through the conserved F or W.

CDR3aa	v_gene	j_gene
CASSFTRGGSGYGEQFF	TRBV7-9	TRBJ2-1
CASSPGLAPEQYF	TRBV7-2	TRBJ2-7
CASTQNGQGMSEQYF	TRBV18	TRBJ2-7
CATSRAFPSSGMSGELFF	TRBV15	TRBJ2-2
CASSLDRGTGGSGYTF	TRBV11-2	TRBJ1-2
CSVEGRNYGYTF	TRBV29-1	TRBJ1-2
CASSFYSGRTQYF	TRBV5-4	TRBJ2-3
CASSSLLGVKGTDTQYF	TRBV13	TRBJ2-3
CASSFPAAGGSPMGQYF	TRBV5-4	TRBJ2-7
CASSLYGEQPQHF	TRBV11-2	TRBJ1-5
CASSLGQNQPQHF	TRBV19	TRBJ1-5
CASLRGGGPNGYTF	TRBV9	TRBJ1-2
CASFMAETQYF	TRBV2	TRBJ2-5
CASSQDRQEAFF	TRBV11-1	TRBJ1-1
CASSLEPGNSRNTEAFF	TRBV7-6	TRBJ1-1
CASSLVRAGGSYEQYF	TRBV27	NA
CASSMSSANTGELFF	TRBV19	TRBJ2-2
CASSEPRDSPSSYEQYF	TRBV6-1	TRBJ2-7
CASGFAGTTYNEQFF	TRBV12-5	TRBJ2-1
CASSLYGSSYNEQFF	TRBV5-1	TRBJ2-1
CASSFTSGDYNEQFF	TRBV27	TRBJ2-1
CASSWDSSTEAFF	TRBV5-1	TRBJ1-1
CASSPSGVVNTEAFF	TRBV7-3	TRBJ1-1
CASSVVGTSGNEQFF	TRBV9	TRBJ2-1
CASSSDQWGLAGIHNEQFF	TRBV13	TRBJ2-1
CASSPSGRTKNEKLFF	TRBV5-1	TRBJ1-4
CAISTGTGSYEQYF	TRBV10-3	TRBJ2-7
CASSLGQNRGYGYTF	TRBV5-6	TRBJ1-2
CASSLATGSTDTQYF	TRBV5-1	TRBJ2-3
CASSVESGGYNEQFF	TRBV9	TRBJ2-1
CASSPGYSSYEQYF	TRBV11-2	TRBJ2-7
CASSRRQGWSNQPQHF	TRBV28	TRBJ1-5
CASSFTANTEAFF	TRBV5-5	TRBJ1-1
CASSLQGGTEAFF	TRBV6-5	TRBJ1-1
CASSQDRDEQYF	TRBV11-1	TRBJ2-7
CASSAYSGINEKLFF	TRBV9	TRBJ1-4
CASSTGVGNTIYF	TRBV28	TRBJ1-3
CASSYLTGTQETQYF	TRBV18	TRBJ2-5